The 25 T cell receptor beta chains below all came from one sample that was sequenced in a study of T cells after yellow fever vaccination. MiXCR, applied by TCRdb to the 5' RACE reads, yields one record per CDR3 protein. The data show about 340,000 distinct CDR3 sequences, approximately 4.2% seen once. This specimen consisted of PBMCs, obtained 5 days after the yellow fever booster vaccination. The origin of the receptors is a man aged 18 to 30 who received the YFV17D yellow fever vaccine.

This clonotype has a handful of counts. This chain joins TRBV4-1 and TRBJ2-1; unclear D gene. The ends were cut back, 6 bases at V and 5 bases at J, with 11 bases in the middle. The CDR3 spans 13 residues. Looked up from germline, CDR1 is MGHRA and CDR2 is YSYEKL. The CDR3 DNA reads TGCGCCAGCAGACGGACCATAGACAATGAGCAGTTCTTC. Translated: CASRRTIDNEQFF.

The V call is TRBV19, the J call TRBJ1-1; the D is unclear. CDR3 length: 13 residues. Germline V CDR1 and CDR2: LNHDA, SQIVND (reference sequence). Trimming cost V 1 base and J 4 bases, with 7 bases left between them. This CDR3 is CASSIGEFTEAFF. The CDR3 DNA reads TGTGCCAGTAGTATAGGAGAATTCACTGAAGCTTTCTTT.

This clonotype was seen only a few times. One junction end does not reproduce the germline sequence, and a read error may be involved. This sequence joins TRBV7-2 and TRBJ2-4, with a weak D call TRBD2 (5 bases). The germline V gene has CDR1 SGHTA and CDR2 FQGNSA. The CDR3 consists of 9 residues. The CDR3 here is CARSRGRRF. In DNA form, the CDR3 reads TGTGCCAGGAGCCGGGGTAGGCGCTTC.

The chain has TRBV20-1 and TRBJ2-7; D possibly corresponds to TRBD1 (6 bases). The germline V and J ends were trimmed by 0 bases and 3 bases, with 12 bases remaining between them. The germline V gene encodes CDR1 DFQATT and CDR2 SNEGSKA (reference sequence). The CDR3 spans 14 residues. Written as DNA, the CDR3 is TGCAGTGCTAGAGATCCGGGACACGACTACGAGCAGTACGTC. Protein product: CSARDPGHDYEQYV.

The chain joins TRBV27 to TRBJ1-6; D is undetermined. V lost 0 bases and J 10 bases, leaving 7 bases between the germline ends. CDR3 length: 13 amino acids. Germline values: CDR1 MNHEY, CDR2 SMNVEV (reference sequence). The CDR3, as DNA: TGTGCCAGCAGTTTATCGACCCAGTCACCCCTCCACTTT. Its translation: CASSLSTQSPLHF.

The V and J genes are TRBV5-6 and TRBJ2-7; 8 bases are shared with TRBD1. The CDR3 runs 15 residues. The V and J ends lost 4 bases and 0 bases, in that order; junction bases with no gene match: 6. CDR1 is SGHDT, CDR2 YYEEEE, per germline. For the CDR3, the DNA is TGTGCCAGCAGCGCACAGGGGGGACTCTCCTACGAGCAGTACGTC. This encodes CASSAQGGLSYEQYV.

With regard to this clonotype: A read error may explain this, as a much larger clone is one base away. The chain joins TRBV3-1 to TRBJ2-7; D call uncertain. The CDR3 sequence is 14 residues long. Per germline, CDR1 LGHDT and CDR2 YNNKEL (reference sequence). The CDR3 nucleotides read TGTGCCAGCAGCCAAGATAAGGCTTTTTACGAGAAGTACTTC. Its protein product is CASSQDKAFYEKYF.

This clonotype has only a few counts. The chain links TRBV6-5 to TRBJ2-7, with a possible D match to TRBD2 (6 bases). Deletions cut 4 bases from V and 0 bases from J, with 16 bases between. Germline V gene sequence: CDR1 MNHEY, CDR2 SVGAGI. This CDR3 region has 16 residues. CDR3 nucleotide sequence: TGTGCCAGCAGTTCCACTCTAGCGCGAAGCTCCTACGAGCAGTACGTC. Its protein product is CASSSTLARSSYEQYV.

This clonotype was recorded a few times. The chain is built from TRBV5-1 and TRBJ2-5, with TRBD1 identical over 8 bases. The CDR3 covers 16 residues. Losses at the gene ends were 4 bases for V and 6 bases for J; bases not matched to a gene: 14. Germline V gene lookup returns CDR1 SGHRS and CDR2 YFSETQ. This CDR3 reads CASSLRPDRGIQTQYF. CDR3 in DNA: TGCGCCAGCAGCCTCAGGCCTGACAGGGGAATACAGACCCAGTACTTC.

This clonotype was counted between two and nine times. CDR3 sequence: CASSLFFRREQYF. For the CDR3, the DNA is TGTGCCAGCAGCTTATTTTTCCGGCGCGAGCAGTACTTC. The chain recombines TRBV7-9 with TRBJ2-7; no clear D. Looked up from germline, CDR1 is SEHNR and CDR2 is FQNEAQ (reference sequence). CDR3 size: 13 residues. V shed 2 bases and J shed 6 bases, with 11 bases lying between them.

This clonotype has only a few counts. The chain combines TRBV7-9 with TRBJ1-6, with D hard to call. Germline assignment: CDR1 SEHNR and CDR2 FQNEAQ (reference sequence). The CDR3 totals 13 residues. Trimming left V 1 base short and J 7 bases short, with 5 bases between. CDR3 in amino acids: CASSLDPNSPLHF. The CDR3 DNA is TGTGCCAGCAGCTTAGATCCGAATTCACCCCTCCACTTT.

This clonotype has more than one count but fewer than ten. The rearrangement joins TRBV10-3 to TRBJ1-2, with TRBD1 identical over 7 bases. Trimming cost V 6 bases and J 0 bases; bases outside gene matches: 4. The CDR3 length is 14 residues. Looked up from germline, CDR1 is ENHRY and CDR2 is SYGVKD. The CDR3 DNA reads TGTGCCATCAGAAAGGGACAGTCTAACTATGGCTACACCTTC. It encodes CAIRKGQSNYGYTF.

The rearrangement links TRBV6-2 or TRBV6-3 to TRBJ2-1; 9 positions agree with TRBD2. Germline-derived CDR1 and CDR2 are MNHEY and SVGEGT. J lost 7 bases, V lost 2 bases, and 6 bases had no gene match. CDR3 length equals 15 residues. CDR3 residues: CASSYEAGGGNEQFF. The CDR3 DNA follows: TGTGCCAGCAGTTACGAAGCGGGGGGAGGGAATGAGCAGTTCTTC.

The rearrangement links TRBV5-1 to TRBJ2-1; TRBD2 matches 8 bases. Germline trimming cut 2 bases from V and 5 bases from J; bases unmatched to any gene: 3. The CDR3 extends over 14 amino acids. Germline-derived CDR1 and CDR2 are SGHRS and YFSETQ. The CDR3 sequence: CASSFGRGDNEQFF. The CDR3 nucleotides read TGCGCCAGCAGCTTCGGGAGGGGGGACAATGAGCAGTTCTTC.

The CDR3 DNA reads as TGTGCCAGCAGCCCGACCGTACAGGGGAATGAGCAGTTCTTC. It codes for CASSPTVQGNEQFF. The J gene is TRBJ2-1, the V gene TRBV7-6; TRBD1 aligns across 7 bases. This CDR3 has 14 residues. Germline V gene sequence: CDR1 SGHVS, CDR2 FNYEAQ. V trimming: 5 bases; J trimming: 7 bases; junction bases outside the gene matches: 8.

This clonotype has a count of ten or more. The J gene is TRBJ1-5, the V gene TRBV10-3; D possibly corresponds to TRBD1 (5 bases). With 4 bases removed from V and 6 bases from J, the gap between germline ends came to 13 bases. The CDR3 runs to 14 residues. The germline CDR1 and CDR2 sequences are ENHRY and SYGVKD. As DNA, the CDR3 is TGTGCCATCAGTGGTTTGGGGCCCGGTCAGCCCCAGCATTTT. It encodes CAISGLGPGQPQHF.

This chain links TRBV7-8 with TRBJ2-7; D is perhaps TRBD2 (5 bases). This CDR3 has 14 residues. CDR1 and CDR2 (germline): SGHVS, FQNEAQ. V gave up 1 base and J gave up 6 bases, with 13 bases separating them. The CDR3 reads CASSLELPEGEQYF. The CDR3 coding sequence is TGTGCCAGCAGCTTAGAACTACCTGAGGGCGAGCAGTACTTC.

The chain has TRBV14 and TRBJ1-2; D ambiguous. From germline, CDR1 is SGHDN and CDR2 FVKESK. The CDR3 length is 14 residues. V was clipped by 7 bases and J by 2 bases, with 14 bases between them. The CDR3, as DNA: TGTGCCAGCACCCCGGCGGCAGGAAACTATGGCTACACCTTC. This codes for CASTPAAGNYGYTF.

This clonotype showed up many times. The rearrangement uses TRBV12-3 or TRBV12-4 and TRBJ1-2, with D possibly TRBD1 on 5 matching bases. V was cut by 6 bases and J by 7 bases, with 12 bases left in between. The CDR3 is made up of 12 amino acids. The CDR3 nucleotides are TGTGCCAGCAGCTCGGGACGAGGTGGCTACACCTTC. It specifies CASSSGRGGYTF.

The CDR3 is CASSQDWENTEAFF. The CDR3 region has the DNA TGCGCCAGCAGCCAAGATTGGGAGAACACTGAAGCTTTCTTT. The rearrangement links TRBV4-3 to TRBJ1-1, with D uncertain. Germline CDR1 is LGHNA and CDR2 is YSLEER. Deletions cut 0 bases from V and 1 base from J, with 6 bases between. This CDR3 comprises 14 residues.

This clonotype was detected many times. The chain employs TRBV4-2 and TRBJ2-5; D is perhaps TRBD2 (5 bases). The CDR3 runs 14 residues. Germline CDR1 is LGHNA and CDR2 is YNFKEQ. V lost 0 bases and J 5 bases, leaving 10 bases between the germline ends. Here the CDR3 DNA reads TGTGCCAGCAGCCAAGAAGGAGCTAGCGAGACCCAGTACTTC. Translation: CASSQEGASETQYF.

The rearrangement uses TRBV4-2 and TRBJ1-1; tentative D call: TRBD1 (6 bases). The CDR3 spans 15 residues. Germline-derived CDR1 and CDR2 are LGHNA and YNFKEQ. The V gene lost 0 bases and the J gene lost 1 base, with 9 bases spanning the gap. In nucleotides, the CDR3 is TGTGCCAGCAGCCAAGATACAGGGCCGAACACTGAAGCTTTCTTT. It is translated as CASSQDTGPNTEAFF.

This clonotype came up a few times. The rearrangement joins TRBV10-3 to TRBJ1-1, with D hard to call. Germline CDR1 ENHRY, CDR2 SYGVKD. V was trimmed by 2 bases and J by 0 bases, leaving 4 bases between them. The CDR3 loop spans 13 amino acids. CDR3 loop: CAISEGMNTEAFF. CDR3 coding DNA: TGTGCCATCAGTGAGGGGATGAACACTGAAGCTTTCTTT.

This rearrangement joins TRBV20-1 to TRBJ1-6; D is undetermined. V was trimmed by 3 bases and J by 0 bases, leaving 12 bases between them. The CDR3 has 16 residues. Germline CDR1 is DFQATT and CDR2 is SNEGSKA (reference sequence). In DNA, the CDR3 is TGCAGTGCTAGCCCTAGTTCCAGCTCCTATAATTCACCCCTCCACTTT. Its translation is CSASPSSSSYNSPLHF.

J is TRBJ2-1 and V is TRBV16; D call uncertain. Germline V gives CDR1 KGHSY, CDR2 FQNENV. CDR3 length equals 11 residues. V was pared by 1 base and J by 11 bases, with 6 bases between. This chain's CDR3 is CASSQFQQQFF. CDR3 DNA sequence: TGTGCCAGCAGCCAATTTCAGCAGCAGTTCTTC. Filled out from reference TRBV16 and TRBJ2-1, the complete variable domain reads GEEVAQTPKHLVRGEGQKAKLYCAPIKGHSYVFWYQQVLKNEFKFLISFQNENVFDETGMPKERFSAKCLPNSPCSLEIQATKLEDSAVYFCASSQFQQQFFGPGTRLTVL.